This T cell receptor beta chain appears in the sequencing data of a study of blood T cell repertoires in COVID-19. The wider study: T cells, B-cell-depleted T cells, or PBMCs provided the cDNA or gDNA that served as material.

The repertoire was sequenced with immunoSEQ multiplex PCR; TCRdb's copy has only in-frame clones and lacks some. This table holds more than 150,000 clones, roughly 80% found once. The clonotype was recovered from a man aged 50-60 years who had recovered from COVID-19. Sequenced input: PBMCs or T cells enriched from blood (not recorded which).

The CDR3 DNA sequence: TGCGCCAGCAGTGCCCTCGGGATATGGGATACGCAGTATTTT. This encodes CASSALGIWDTQYF. The chain is built from TRBV10-2 and TRBJ2-3; TRBD2 might be the D (5 bases). Deletions cut 4 bases from V and 6 bases from J, with 14 bases between. The CDR3 is 14 residues long. The germline gives CDR1 WSHSY, CDR2 SAAADI.